This TCR beta chain was found in a study of blood T cell repertoires in COVID-19. Patients at the Seattle site were enrolled during active infection and followed longitudinally. Authors' analysis steps: Estimation of nucleated cell counts relied on the amplification of reference gene primers. TCRdb keeps only in-frame clones here, not all; method: immunoSEQ multiplex PCR. For V, J and clone size, that table is used; D and trimming come from the DNA. Among around 190,000 clones, 70% to 90% were seen once, and the ten largest hold over 15%. J gave up 3 bases and V 5 bases, and 7 bases lay outside the gene matches. The germline gives CDR1 SGHTA, CDR2 FQGTGA. The CDR3 has 17 amino acids.

This TCR was recovered from a man in his fifties with COVID-19, enrolled during active disease. The J gene is TRBJ2-6, the V gene TRBV7-3, with TRBD2 matching 10 bases. Sequenced sample: peripheral blood. CDR3 region: CASSPTSGIDGANVLTF. The CDR3 nucleotides read TGTGCCAGCAGCCCCACTAGCGGGATAGATGGGGCCAACGTCCTGACTTTC.